The source of this T cell receptor (beta chain) is a study of technical replicates of blood from a few donors. This CDR3 has 14 residues. Germline assignment: CDR1 LGHNA and CDR2 YSLEER. Between the trimmed V and J ends, which lost 0 bases and 8 bases, there was a span of 13 bases. TCRdb's table, derived via immunoSEQ multiplex PCR, lists solely in-frame clones and lacks some. This sample has tens of thousands of clones; roughly 90% occur once, and the top ten carry 4.7%. The gene calls are TRBV4-3 and TRBJ1-2; D is perhaps TRBD1 (5 bases). Sequencing used PBMCs. This clonotype originated in a human donor in good health. Some clones in this sample may be carry-over from other donors' samples. CDR3 sequence reads: CASSQEAGLGGYTF. CDR3 in DNA: TGCGCCAGCAGCCAAGAAGCGGGGCTAGGGGGCTACACCTTC.